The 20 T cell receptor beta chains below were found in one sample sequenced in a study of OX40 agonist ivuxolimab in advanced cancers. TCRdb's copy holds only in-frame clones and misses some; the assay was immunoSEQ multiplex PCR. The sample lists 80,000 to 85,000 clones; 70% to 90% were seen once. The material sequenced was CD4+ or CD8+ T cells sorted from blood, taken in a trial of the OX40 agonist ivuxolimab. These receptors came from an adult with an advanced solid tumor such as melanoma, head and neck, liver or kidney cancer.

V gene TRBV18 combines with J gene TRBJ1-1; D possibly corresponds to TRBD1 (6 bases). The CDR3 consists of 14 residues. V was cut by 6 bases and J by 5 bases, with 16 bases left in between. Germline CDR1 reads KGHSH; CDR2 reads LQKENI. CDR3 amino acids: CASSPGGGRTEAFF. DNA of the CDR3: TGTGCCAGCTCCCCGGGAGGGGGGAGGACTGAAGCTTTCTTT.

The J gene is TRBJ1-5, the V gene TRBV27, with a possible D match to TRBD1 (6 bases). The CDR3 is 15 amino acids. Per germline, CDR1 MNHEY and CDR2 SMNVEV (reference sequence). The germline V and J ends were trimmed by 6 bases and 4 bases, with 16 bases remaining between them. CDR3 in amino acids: CASSTGQPGNQPQHF. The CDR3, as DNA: TGTGCCAGCAGCACAGGACAGCCAGGGAATCAGCCCCAGCATTTT.

CDR3 loop: CSVYSGGGLEGYTF. CDR3 DNA sequence: TGCAGCGTTTATTCTGGGGGGGGCCTGGAGGGCTACACCTTC. The chain joins TRBV29-1 to TRBJ1-2; a weak D match, TRBD1 (6 bases). V shed 5 bases and J shed 8 bases, with 21 bases lying between them. The CDR3 spans 14 residues. In germline, CDR1 is SQVTM, CDR2 ANQGSEA.

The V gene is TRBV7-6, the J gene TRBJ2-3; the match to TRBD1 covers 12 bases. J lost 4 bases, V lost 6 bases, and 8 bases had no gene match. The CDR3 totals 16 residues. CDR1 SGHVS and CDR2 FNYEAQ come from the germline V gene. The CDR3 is CASSSTGTGGSDTQYF. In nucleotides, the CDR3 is TGTGCCAGCAGTTCAACCGGGACAGGGGGCTCAGATACGCAGTATTTT. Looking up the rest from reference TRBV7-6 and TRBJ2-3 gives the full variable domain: GAGVSQSPRYKVTKRGQDVALRCDPISGHVSLYWYRQALGQGPEFLTYFNYEAQQDKSGLPNDRFSAERPEGSISTLTIQRTEQRDSAMYRCASSSTGTGGSDTQYFGPGTRLTVL.

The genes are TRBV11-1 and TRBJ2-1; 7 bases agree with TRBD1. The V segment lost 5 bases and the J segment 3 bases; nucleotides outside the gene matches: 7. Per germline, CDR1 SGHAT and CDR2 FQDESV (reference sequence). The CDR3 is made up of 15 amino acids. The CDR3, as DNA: TGTGCCAGCAGCAGCCGAGACAGGGTCTACAATGAGCAGTTCTTC. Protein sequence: CASSSRDRVYNEQFF.

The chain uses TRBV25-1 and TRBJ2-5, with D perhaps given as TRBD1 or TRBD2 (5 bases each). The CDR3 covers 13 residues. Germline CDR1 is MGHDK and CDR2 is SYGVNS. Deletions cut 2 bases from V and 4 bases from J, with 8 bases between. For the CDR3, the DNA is TGTGCCAGCAGTGAAGGGGGATTAGAGACCCAGTACTTC. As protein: CASSEGGLETQYF.

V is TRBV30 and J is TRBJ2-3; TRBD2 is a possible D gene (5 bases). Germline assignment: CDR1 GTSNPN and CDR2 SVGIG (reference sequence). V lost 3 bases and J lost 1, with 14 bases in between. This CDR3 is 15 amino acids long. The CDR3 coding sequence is TGTGCCTGGAGCCGAGGGCCTGAAGGCACAGATACGCAGTATTTT. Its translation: CAWSRGPEGTDTQYF.

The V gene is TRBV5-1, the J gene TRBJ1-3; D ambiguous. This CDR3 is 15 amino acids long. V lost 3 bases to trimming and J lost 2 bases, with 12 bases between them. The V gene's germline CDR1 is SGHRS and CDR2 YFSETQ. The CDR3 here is CASSSYSGTGNTIYF. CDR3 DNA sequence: TGCGCCAGCAGCTCTTACTCCGGGACTGGAAACACCATATATTTT.

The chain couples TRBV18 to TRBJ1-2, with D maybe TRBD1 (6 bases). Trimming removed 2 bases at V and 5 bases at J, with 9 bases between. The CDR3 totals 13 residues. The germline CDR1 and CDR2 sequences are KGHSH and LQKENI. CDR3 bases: TGTGCCAGCTCACCAACACAGGGTTATGGCTACACCTTC. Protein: CASSPTQGYGYTF.

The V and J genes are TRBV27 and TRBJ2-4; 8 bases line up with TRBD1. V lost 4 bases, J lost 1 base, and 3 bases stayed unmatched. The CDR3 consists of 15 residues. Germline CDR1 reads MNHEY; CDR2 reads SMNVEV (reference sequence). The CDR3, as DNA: TGTGCCAGCAGTTCTCAGGGGGCGGCCAAAAACATTCAGTACTTC. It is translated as CASSSQGAAKNIQYF.

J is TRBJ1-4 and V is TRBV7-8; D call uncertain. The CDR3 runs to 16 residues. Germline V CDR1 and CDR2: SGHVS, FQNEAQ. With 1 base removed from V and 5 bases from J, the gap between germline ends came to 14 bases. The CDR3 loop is CASSLVRGRINEKLFF. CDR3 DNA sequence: TGTGCCAGCAGCTTAGTTCGAGGCAGGATAAATGAAAAACTGTTTTTT.

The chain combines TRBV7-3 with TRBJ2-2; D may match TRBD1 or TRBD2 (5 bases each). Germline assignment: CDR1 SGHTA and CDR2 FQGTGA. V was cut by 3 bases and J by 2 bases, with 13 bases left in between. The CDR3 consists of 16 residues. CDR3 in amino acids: CASSFGAVANTGELFF. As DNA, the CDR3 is TGTGCCAGCAGCTTCGGGGCAGTGGCTAACACCGGGGAGCTGTTTTTT.

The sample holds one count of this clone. The CDR3 is CASSSNQGSRTDTQYF. CDR3 bases: TGTGCCAGCAGCTCCAATCAGGGATCTCGCACAGATACGCAGTATTTT. This chain uses TRBV7-6 with TRBJ2-3; a possible D gene is TRBD1 (5 bases). Germline CDR1 and CDR2: SGHVS and FNYEAQ. The CDR3 consists of 16 residues. Between the trimmed V and J ends, which lost 4 bases and 1 base, there was a span of 15 bases.

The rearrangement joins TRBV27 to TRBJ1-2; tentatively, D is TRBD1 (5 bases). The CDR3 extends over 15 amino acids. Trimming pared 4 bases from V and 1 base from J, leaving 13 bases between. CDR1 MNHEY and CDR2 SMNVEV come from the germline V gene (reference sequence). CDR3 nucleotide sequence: TGTGCCAGCAGTTCCCCCGCGGGGGGTAACTATGGCTACACCTTC. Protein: CASSSPAGGNYGYTF.

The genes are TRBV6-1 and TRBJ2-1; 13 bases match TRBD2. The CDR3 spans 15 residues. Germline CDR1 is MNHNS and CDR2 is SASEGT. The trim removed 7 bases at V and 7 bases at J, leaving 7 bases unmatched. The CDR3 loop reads CASIWTSGGRNEQFF. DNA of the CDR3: TGTGCCAGCATTTGGACTAGCGGGGGTCGGAATGAGCAGTTCTTC.

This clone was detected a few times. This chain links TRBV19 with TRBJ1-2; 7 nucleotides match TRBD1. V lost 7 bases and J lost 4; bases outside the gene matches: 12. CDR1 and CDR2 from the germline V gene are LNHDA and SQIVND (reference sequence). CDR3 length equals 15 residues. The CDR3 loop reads CASIGKDRAIYGYTF. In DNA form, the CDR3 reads TGTGCCAGTATAGGCAAAGACAGGGCCATCTATGGCTACACCTTC.

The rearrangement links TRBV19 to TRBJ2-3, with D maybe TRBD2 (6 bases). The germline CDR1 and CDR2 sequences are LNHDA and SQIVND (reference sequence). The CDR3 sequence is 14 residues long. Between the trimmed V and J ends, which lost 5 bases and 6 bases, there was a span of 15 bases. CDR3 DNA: TGTGCCAGTAGTTCTTCTGGGGGGATGGATACGCAGTATTTT. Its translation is CASSSSGGMDTQYF.

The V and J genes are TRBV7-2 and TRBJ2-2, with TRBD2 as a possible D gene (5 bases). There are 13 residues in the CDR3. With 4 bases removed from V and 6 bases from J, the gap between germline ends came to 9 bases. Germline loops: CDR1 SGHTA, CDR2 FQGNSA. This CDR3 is CASSYTSSGELFF. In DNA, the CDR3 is TGTGCCAGCAGCTACACTAGTTCCGGGGAGCTGTTTTTT.

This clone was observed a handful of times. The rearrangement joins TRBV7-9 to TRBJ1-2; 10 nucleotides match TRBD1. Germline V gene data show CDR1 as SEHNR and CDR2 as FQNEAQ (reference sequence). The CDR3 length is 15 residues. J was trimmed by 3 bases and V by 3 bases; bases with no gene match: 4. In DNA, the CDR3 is TGTGCCAGCAGCTTGACAGGGGGCCCCCACTATGGCTACACCTTC. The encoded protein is CASSLTGGPHYGYTF.

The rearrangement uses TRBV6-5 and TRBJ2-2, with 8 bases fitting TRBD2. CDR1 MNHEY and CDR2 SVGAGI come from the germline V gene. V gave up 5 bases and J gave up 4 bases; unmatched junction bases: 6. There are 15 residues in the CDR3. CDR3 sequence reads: CASSPGGGSTGELFF. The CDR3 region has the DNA TGTGCCAGCAGTCCGGGAGGGGGAAGCACCGGGGAGCTGTTTTTT.